A selection of T cell receptor beta chains follows, all from one sample in a study of CD8 T cells in ankylosing spondylitis. One entry per CDR3 protein, called by TCRdb with MiXCR from the 5' RACE reads. The sample consists of roughly 230,000 distinct CDR3 sequences, approximately 20% of them appearing once. The sample was blood, either unsorted or a sorted T cell fraction (not recorded which). These receptors were taken from a male donor with ankylosing spondylitis or in good health (not recorded which). Each CDR3 is given with its conserved first and last residue. D genes are given only for firm matches. Rows may omit the clone size; those that give it use once, few, many or a size class.

abundance,d_gene,v_gene,j_gene,CDR3aa,CDR3nt
few,NA,TRBV20-1,TRBJ2-7,CSARDPGGETYEQYF,TGCAGTGCTAGAGATCCGGGCGGGGAAACCTACGAGCAGTACTTC
once,TRBD1,TRBV2,TRBJ2-1,CASSERDRGYNEQFF,TGTGCCAGCAGTGAAAGGGACAGGGGCTACAATGAGCAGTTCTTC
few,NA,TRBV29-1,TRBJ1-2,CSVAELTNYGYTF,TGCAGCGTTGCAGAGCTAACTAACTATGGCTACACCTTC
many,TRBD1,TRBV6-1,TRBJ2-3,CASSAGTGFTDTQYF,TGTGCCAGCAGCGCCGGGACAGGGTTCACAGATACGCAGTATTTT
NA,TRBD1,TRBV7-9,TRBJ1-5,CASSLTDREGPQHF,TGTGCCAGCAGCTTAACGGACAGGGAGGGGCCCCAGCATTTT
few,NA,TRBV3-1,TRBJ2-2,CASRSTSVPGELFF,TGTGCCAGCAGGTCAACGTCAGTGCCCGGGGAGCTGTTTTTT
few,NA,TRBV4-3,TRBJ2-3,CASSATSGLITDTQYF,TGCGCCAGCAGCGCGACCTCGGGACTGATCACAGATACGCAGTATTTT
few,NA,TRBV5-1,TRBJ2-1,CASSLEADLNNEQFF,TGCGCCAGCAGCTTGGAGGCAGACCTGAACAATGAGCAGTTCTTC
NA,NA,TRBV5-1,TRBJ2-7,CASSAGASGSSYEQYF,TGCGCCAGCAGCGCGGGGGCTAGCGGATCGTCCTACGAGCAGTACTTC
few,NA,TRBV20-1,TRBJ2-7,CSAKLDYSSYEQYF,TGCAGTGCTAAGTTGGACTACAGCTCCTACGAGCAGTACTTC
NA,NA,TRBV6-6,TRBJ2-3,CASTLASTDTQYF,TGTGCCAGCACGCTAGCGAGCACAGATACGCAGTATTTT
NA,TRBD2,TRBV7-8,TRBJ2-3,CASSLALAVSTDTQYF,TGTGCCAGCAGCCTAGCACTAGCGGTGAGCACAGATACGCAGTATTTT
many,TRBD2,TRBV11-1,TRBJ2-7,CASSKSGRIYEQYF,TGTGCCAGCAGCAAAAGCGGGAGAATCTACGAGCAGTACTTC
few,TRBD2,TRBV6-1,TRBJ2-4,CASSEGLAGGLDAKNIQYF,TGTGCCAGCAGCGAAGGACTAGCGGGAGGATTAGATGCCAAAAACATTCAGTACTTC
few,NA,TRBV12-3/TRBV12-4,TRBJ2-7,CASSDGRDLYEQYF,TGTGCCAGCAGTGACGGGCGGGACCTCTACGAGCAGTACTTC
NA,TRBD2,TRBV4-3,TRBJ2-7,CASSHHLGGENYEQYF,TGCGCCAGCAGCCACCACCTTGGGGGGGAGAATTACGAGCAGTACTTC
few,NA,TRBV7-8,TRBJ2-2,CASSLEAGTGELFF,TGTGCCAGCAGCTTAGAAGCGGGCACCGGGGAGCTGTTTTTT
few,TRBD1,TRBV6-5,TRBJ2-6,CASSYSGTEGSGANVLTF,TGTGCCAGCAGTTACTCGGGGACAGAGGGTTCCGGGGCCAACGTCCTGACTTTC
many,NA,TRBV12-3/TRBV12-4,TRBJ2-7,CASSPSGDEQYF,TGTGCCAGCAGTCCCAGTGGTGACGAGCAGTACTTC
many,NA,TRBV5-1,TRBJ2-1,CASSWGHRASDEQFF,TGCGCCAGCAGCTGGGGACACAGGGCCAGCGATGAGCAGTTCTTC
NA,NA,TRBV7-9,TRBJ2-5,CASSLVEGRETQYF,TGTGCCAGCAGCTTAGTGGAGGGCCGAGAGACCCAGTACTTC
NA,NA,TRBV19,TRBJ2-5,CASSSGTLRIQETQYF,TGTGCCAGTAGTAGCGGGACTTTACGAATCCAAGAGACCCAGTACTTC
NA,NA,TRBV12-3/TRBV12-4,TRBJ2-3,CASSLALGGLDTDTQYF,TGTGCCAGCAGTTTAGCGTTGGGGGGCCTTGACACAGATACGCAGTATTTT
NA,NA,TRBV7-2,TRBJ2-3,CASSRSEGGDTQYF,TGTGCCAGCAGCCGGTCGGAAGGAGGGGATACGCAGTATTTT
once,NA,TRBV12-3/TRBV12-4,TRBJ2-1,CASSFGVASVSYNEQFF,TGTGCCAGCAGTTTTGGGGTAGCGTCGGTTTCCTACAATGAGCAGTTCTTC
many,NA,TRBV4-1,TRBJ2-1,CASSQARASEQFF,TGCGCCAGCAGCCAAGCAAGGGCGAGTGAGCAGTTCTTC
few,NA,TRBV29-1,TRBJ2-1,CSVGGASYNEQFF,TGCAGCGTTGGGGGGGCTTCCTACAATGAGCAGTTCTTC
many,TRBD1,TRBV12-5,TRBJ2-2,CASGLPTGGEVGELFF,TGTGCTAGTGGTTTGCCTACAGGGGGCGAGGTCGGGGAGCTGTTTTTT
NA,NA,TRBV6-2/TRBV6-3,TRBJ2-5,CASTSQGTGQETQYF,TGTGCCAGCACCTCCCAGGGGACCGGACAAGAGACCCAGTACTTC
few,NA,TRBV7-9,TRBJ2-5,CASSLLGGMETQYF,TGTGCCAGCAGCTTACTCGGGGGAATGGAGACCCAGTACTTC
many,TRBD2,TRBV12-3/TRBV12-4,TRBJ2-2,CASRETSGRAGELFF,TGTGCCAGCAGAGAGACTAGCGGGAGGGCCGGGGAGCTGTTTTTT
NA,TRBD1,TRBV7-3,TRBJ2-7,CASGTGSSYEQYF,TGTGCCAGCGGGACAGGGAGCTCCTACGAGCAGTACTTC
many,NA,TRBV7-9,TRBJ2-1,CASSPKDLSSYNEQFF,TGTGCCAGCAGCCCCAAAGACTTGAGCTCCTACAATGAGCAGTTCTTC
NA,NA,TRBV5-5,TRBJ2-4,CASSLANRSGAKNIQYF,TGTGCCAGCAGCTTGGCTAACCGCTCAGGGGCCAAAAACATTCAGTACTTC
NA,NA,TRBV3-1,TRBJ2-7,CASCQDGDYSYEQYF,TGTGCCTCCTGCCAAGATGGTGACTACTCCTACGAGCAGTACTTC
few,NA,TRBV10-3,TRBJ2-1,CAISESLESYNEQFF,TGTGCCATCAGTGAGTCGTTGGAGTCCTACAATGAGCAGTTCTTC
NA,NA,TRBV28,TRBJ1-6,CASSPGPYSYNSPLHF,TGTGCCAGCAGCCCGGGACCGTACTCCTATAATTCACCCCTCCACTTT
NA,NA,TRBV30,TRBJ1-1,CAWLAGHPEAFF,TGTGCCTGGTTGGCAGGGCACCCTGAAGCTTTCTTT
few,NA,TRBV29-1,TRBJ2-1,CSVDTSSDEQFF,TGCAGCGTAGATACTAGTTCAGATGAGCAGTTCTTC
NA,NA,TRBV4-1,TRBJ2-3,CASSQDLLAMWTDTQYF,TGCGCCAGCAGCCAAGATTTGCTAGCTATGTGGACAGATACGCAGTATTTT
NA,NA,TRBV6-5,TRBJ2-2,CASGLYTGELFF,TGTGCCAGCGGGCTTTACACCGGGGAGCTGTTTTTT
few,NA,TRBV5-1,TRBJ1-1,CASKYNGNTEAFF,TGCGCCAGCAAGTACAACGGGAACACTGAAGCTTTCTTT
NA,NA,TRBV6-1,TRBJ1-4,CASRTRWGQEKLFF,TGTGCCAGCAGAACCCGCTGGGGACAAGAAAAACTGTTTTTT
NA,TRBD1,TRBV25-1,TRBJ2-5,CASSVNRGWEETQYF,TGTGCCAGCAGTGTAAACAGGGGGTGGGAAGAGACCCAGTACTTC
few,NA,TRBV29-1,TRBJ2-4,CSALGWGATENIQYF,TGCAGCGCCTTGGGGTGGGGGGCCACCGAAAACATTCAGTACTTC